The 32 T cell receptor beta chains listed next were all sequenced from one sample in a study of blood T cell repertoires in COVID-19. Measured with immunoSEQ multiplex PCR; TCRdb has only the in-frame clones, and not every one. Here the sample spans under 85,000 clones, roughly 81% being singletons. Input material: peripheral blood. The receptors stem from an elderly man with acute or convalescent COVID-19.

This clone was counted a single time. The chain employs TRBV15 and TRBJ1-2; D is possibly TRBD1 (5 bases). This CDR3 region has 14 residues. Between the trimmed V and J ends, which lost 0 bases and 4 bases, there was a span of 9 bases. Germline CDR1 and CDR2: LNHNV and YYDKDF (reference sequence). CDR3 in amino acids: CATSRDQGGYGYTF. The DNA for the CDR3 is TGTGCCACCAGCAGAGATCAGGGTGGCTATGGCTACACCTTC.

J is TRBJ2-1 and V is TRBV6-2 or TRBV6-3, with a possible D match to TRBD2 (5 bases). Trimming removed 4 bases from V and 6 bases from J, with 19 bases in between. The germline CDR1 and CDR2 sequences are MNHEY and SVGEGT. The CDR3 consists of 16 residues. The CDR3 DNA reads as TGTGCCAGCAGTTCTATGGGGAAGACGGGATCCAATGAGCAGTTCTTC. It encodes CASSSMGKTGSNEQFF.

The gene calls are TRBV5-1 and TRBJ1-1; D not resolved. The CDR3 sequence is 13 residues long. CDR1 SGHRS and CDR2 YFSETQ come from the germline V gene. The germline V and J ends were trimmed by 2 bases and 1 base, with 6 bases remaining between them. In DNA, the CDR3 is TGCGCCAGCAGCTTTACAGAGAACACTGAAGCTTTCTTT. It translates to CASSFTENTEAFF. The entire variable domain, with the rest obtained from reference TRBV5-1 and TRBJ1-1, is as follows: KAGVTQTPRYLIKTRGQQVTLSCSPISGHRSVSWYQQTPGQGLQFLFEYFSETQRNKGNFPGRFSGRQFSNSRSEMNVSTLELGDSALYLCASSFTENTEAFFGQGTRLTVV.

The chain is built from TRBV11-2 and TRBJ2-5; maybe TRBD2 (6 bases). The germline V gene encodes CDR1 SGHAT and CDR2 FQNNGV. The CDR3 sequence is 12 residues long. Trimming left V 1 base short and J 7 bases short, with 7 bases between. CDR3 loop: CASSLVGGTQYF. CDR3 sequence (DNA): TGTGCCAGCAGCTTAGTCGGGGGGACCCAGTACTTC.

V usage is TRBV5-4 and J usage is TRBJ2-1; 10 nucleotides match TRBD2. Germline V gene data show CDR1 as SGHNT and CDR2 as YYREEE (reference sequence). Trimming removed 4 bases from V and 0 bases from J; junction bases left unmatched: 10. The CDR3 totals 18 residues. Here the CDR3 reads CASSGSGGDRSSYNEQFF. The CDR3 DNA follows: TGTGCCAGCAGCGGGAGCGGGGGGGACCGATCCTCCTACAATGAGCAGTTCTTC.

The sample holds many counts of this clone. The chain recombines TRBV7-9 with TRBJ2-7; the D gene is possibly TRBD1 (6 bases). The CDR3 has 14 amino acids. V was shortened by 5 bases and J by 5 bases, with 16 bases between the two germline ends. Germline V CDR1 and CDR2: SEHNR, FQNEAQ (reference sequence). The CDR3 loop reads CASSPDGQFDEQYF. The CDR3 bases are TGTGCCAGCAGCCCAGACGGACAGTTCGACGAGCAGTACTTC.

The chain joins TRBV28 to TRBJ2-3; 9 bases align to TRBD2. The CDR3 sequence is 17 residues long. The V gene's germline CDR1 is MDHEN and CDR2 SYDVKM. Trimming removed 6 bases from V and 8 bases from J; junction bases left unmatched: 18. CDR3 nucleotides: TGTGCCAGCAGCCGGACCGTTCTGGCGGGAGGGTTAGCTACGCAGTATTTT. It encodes CASSRTVLAGGLATQYF.

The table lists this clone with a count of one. In nucleotides, the CDR3 is TGTGCCAGCAGCTTAGTCCCGGGAGGGACCTACGAGCAGTACTTC. Translation: CASSLVPGGTYEQYF. This chain connects TRBV7-2 to TRBJ2-7; 8 bases are shared with TRBD2. V was clipped by 1 base and J by 2 bases; unmatched bases: 4. Per germline, CDR1 SGHTA and CDR2 FQGNSA. This CDR3 spans 15 amino acids.

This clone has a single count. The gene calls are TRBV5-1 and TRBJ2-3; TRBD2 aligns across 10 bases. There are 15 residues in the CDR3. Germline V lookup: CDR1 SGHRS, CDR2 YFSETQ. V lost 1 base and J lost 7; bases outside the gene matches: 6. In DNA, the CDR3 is TGCGCCAGCAGCTTGTCTAGCGGGAGTATAAATACGCAGTATTTT. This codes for CASSLSSGSINTQYF.

CDR3 sequence (DNA): TGTGCCAGCAGGGGGACTAGCGGGAGGGCTGGGGAGCAGTACTTC. As protein: CASRGTSGRAGEQYF. The J gene is TRBJ2-7, the V gene TRBV2; 16 bases align to TRBD2. The germline V gene encodes CDR1 SNHLY and CDR2 FYNNEI. The CDR3 covers 15 residues. The J segment lost 7 bases and the V segment lost 6 bases, leaving 6 bases of the junction unmatched.

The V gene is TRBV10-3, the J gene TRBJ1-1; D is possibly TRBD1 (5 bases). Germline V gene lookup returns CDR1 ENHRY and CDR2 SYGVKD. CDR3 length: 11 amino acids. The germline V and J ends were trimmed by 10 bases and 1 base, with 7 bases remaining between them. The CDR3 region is CATTGNTEAFF. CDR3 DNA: TGTGCCACCACAGGGAACACTGAAGCTTTCTTT.

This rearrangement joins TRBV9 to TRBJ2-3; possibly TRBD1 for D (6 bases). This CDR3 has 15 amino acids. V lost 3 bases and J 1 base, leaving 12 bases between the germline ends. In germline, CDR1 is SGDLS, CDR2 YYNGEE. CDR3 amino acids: CASSAGWTGTDTQYF. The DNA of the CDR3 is TGTGCCAGCAGCGCCGGTTGGACAGGCACAGATACGCAGTATTTT.

CDR3 residues: CASSSTGGGYTF. The CDR3 region has the DNA TGTGCCAGCTCATCGACAGGGGGTGGCTACACCTTC. V usage is TRBV18 and J usage is TRBJ1-2; 9 bases line up with TRBD1. The CDR3 totals 12 residues. Germline trimming cut 5 bases from V and 7 bases from J; bases unmatched to any gene: 2. The germline V gene has CDR1 KGHSH and CDR2 LQKENI.

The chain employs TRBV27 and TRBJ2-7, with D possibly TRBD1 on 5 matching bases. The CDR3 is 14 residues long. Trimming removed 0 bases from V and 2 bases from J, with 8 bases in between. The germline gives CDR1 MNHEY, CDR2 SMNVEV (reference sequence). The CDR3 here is CASSLSDTPYEQYF. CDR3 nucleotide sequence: TGTGCCAGCAGTTTATCGGACACTCCCTACGAGCAGTACTTC.

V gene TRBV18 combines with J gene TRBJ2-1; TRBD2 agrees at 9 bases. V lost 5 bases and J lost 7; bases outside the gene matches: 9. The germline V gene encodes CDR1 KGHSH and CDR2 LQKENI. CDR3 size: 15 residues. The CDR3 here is CASSGGAGGGNEQFF. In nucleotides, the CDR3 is TGTGCCAGCTCAGGTGGAGCGGGAGGCGGGAATGAGCAGTTCTTC.

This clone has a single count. The CDR3, as DNA: TGTGCCAGCAGTTCGCAGGGCCCAAGGGTTGCCAAAAACATTCAGTACTTC. Protein product: CASSSQGPRVAKNIQYF. The chain combines TRBV2 with TRBJ2-4; D is possibly TRBD1 (5 bases). Trimming shortened V by 5 bases and J by 1 base, and 18 bases separated the two germline ends. This CDR3 region has 17 residues. CDR1 and CDR2 from the germline V gene are SNHLY and FYNNEI.

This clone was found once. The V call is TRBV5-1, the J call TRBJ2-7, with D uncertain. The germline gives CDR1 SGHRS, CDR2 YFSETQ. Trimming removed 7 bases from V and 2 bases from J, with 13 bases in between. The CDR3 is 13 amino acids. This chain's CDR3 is CASQDLRTYEQYF. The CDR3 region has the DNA TGCGCCAGCCAGGATCTCAGGACCTACGAGCAGTACTTC.

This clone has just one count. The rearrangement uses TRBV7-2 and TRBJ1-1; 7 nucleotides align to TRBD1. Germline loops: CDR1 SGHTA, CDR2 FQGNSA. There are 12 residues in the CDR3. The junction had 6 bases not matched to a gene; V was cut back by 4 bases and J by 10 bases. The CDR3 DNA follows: TGTGCCAGCAGCTACGGACAGGTAGCAGCTTTCTTT. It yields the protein CASSYGQVAAFF.

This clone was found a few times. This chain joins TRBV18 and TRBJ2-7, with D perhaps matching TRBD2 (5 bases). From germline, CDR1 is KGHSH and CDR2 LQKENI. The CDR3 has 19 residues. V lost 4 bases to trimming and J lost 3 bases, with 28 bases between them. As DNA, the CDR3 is TGTGCCAGCTCACTAAGCGCAGGTTACGGACGGGGTACGGACTACGAGCAGTACTTC. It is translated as CASSLSAGYGRGTDYEQYF.

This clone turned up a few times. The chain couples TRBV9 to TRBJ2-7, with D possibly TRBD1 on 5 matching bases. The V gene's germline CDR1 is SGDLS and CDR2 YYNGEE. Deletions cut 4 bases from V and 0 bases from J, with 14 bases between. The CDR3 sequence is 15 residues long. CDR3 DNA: TGTGCCAGCAGCAAAGGGCCAGACAGCTCCTACGAGCAGTACTTC. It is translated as CASSKGPDSSYEQYF.

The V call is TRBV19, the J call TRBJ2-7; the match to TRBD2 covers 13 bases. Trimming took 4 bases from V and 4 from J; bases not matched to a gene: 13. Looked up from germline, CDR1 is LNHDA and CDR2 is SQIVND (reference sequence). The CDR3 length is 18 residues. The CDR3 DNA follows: TGTGCCAGTAGTACCGGGGGGGGACTAGCGGGGACGAGTTACGAGCAGTACTTC. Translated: CASSTGGGLAGTSYEQYF. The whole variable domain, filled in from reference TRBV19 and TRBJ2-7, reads DGGITQSPKYLFRKEGQNVTLSCEQNLNHDAMYWYRQDPGQGLRLIYYSQIVNDFQKGDIAEGYSVSREKKESFPLTVTSAQKNPTAFYLCASSTGGGLAGTSYEQYFGPGTRLTVT.

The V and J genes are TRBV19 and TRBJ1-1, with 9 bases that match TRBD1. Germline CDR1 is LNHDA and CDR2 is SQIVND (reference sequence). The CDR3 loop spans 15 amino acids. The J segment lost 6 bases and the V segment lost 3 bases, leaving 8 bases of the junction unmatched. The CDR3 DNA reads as TGTGCCAGTAGTATGTGGGGACAGGGTCGAGCTGAAGCTTTCTTT. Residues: CASSMWGQGRAEAFF.

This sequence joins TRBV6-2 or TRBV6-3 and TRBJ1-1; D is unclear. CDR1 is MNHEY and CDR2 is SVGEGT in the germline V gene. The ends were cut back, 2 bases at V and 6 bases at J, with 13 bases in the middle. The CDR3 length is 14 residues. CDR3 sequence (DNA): TGTGCCAGCAGTTACGGGCCCGACCACCCTGAAGCTTTCTTT. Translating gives CASSYGPDHPEAFF.

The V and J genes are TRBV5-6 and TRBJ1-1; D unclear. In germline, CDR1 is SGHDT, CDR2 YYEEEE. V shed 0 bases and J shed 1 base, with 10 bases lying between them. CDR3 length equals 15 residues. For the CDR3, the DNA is TGTGCCAGCAGCTTGGTGTCAGGAGGGAACACTGAAGCTTTCTTT. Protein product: CASSLVSGGNTEAFF.

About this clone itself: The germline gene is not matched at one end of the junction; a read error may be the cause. The DNA of the CDR3 is TGTGCCATCCGATCACAGGGAACTGGAAACCCCATATATTTT. Protein product: CAIRSQGTGNPIYF. V usage is TRBV10-3 and J usage is TRBJ1-3; the D gene is possibly TRBD1 (6 bases). The CDR3 is 14 amino acids. Germline CDR1 reads ENHRY; CDR2 reads SYGVKD.

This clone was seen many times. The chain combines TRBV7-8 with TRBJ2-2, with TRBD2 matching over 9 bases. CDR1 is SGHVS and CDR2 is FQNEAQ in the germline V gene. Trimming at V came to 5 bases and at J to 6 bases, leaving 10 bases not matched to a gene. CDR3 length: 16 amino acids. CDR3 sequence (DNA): TGTGCCAGCAGCCCACTCTCTGAGCGGGGGGCCGGGGAGCTGTTTTTT. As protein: CASSPLSERGAGELFF.

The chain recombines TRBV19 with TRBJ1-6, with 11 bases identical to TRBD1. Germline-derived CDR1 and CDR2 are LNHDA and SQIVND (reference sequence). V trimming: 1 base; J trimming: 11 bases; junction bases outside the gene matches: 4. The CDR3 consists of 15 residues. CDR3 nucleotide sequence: TGTGCCAGTAGTATAGCAGGACAGGGGGCGACACCCCTCCACTTT. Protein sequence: CASSIAGQGATPLHF.

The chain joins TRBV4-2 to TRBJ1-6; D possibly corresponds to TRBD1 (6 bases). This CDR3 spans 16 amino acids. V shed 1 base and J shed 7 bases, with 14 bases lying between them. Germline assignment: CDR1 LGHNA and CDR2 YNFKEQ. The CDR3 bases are TGTGCCAGCAGCCAAGTGGGGGGGCCGGGGAATTCACCCCTCCACTTT. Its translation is CASSQVGGPGNSPLHF.

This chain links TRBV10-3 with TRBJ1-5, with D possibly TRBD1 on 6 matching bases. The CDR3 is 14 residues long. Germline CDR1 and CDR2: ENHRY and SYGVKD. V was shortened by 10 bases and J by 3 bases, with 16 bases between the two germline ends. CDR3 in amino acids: CATLGHGYNQPQHF. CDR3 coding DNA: TGTGCCACCCTGGGACACGGCTACAATCAGCCCCAGCATTTT.

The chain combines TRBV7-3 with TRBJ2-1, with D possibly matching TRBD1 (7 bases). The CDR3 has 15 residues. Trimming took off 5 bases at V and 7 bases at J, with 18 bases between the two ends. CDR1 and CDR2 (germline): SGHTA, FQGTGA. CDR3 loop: CASSPQGGQNNEQFF. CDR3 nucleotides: TGTGCCAGCAGCCCCCAGGGGGGCCAAAATAATGAGCAGTTCTTC.

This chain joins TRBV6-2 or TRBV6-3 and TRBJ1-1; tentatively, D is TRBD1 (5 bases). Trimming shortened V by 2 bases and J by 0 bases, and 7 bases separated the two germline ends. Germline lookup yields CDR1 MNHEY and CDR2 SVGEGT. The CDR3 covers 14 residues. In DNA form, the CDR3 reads TGTGCCAGCAGTTACAACAGGTTGAACACTGAAGCTTTCTTT. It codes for CASSYNRLNTEAFF.

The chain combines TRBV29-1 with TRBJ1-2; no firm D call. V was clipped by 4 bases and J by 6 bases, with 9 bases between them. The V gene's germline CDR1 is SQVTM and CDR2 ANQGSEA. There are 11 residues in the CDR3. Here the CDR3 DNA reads TGCAGCGTTGCAGAGGCACATGGCTACACCTTC. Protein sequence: CSVAEAHGYTF.